Listed here are 17 T cell receptor beta chains from one sample, sequenced in a study of CD8+CD57+ T cells in acquired aplastic anemia. For CDR3 and TCR beta VDJ profiling, genomic DNA was the template used. TCRdb used MiXCR to reprocess the reads, holding one entry per CDR3 protein. This table has under 200,000 distinct CDR3 sequences, 45% to 55% appearing once. An expansion of CD8+CD57+ cells by flow cytometry had been shown in patients chosen for sequencing. The sequenced sample consisted of sorted CD4+, CD8+, or CD8+CD57+ T cells (not recorded which) from PBMCs. These TCRs come from a human donor with aplastic anemia.

This clonotype came up many times. CDR3 in amino acids: CASSYSGRVTDTQYF. The CDR3 nucleotides read TGTGCCAGCAGTTACAGCGGGAGGGTCACAGATACGCAGTATTTT. This chain links TRBV6-5 with TRBJ2-3; TRBD2 matches at 10 bases. Germline V gene data show CDR1 as MNHEY and CDR2 as SVGAGI. This CDR3 is built from 15 residues. V was clipped by 2 bases and J by 2 bases; unmatched bases: 1.

This clonotype was seen just once. J is TRBJ2-7 and V is TRBV12-3 or TRBV12-4; D gene ambiguous. V was pared by 3 bases and J by 7 bases, with 7 bases between. This CDR3 spans 11 amino acids. The CDR3 DNA reads TGTGCCAGCAGTTTCGCCACAGAGCAGTACTTC. Amino acid sequence: CASSFATEQYF.

This clonotype was counted ten times or more. This rearrangement joins TRBV15 to TRBJ2-1; D assignment may be TRBD1 or TRBD2 (5 bases each). The CDR3 runs 15 residues. Trimming stripped 5 bases from V and 7 bases from J, with 18 bases between. Germline V gene sequence: CDR1 LNHNV, CDR2 YYDKDF (reference sequence). The DNA of the CDR3 is TGTGCCACCAGCCGCCGGGACCCCGGGGTTAATGAGCAGTTCTTC. Its protein is CATSRRDPGVNEQFF. Drawing the rest from reference TRBV15 and TRBJ2-1, the complete variable domain is DAMVIQNPRYQVTQFGKPVTLSCSQTLNHNVMYWYQQKSSQAPKLLFHYYDKDFNNEADTPDNFQSRRPNTSFCFLDIRSPGLGDTAMYLCATSRRDPGVNEQFFGPGTRLTVL.

This clonotype has just a few counts. The chain combines TRBV9 with TRBJ2-3, with no clear D. The CDR3 totals 14 residues. CDR1 is SGDLS, CDR2 YYNGEE, per germline. With 0 bases removed from V and 4 bases from J, the gap between germline ends came to 9 bases. This CDR3 reads CASSVEDLADTQYF. CDR3 nucleotides: TGTGCCAGCAGCGTAGAGGATTTAGCAGATACGCAGTATTTT.

This sequence joins TRBV4-3 and TRBJ1-2; D remains ambiguous. CDR3 length: 13 residues. Trimming left V 0 bases short and J 4 bases short, with 6 bases between. CDR1 and CDR2 (germline): LGHNA, YSLEER. This CDR3 is CASSQEVSYGYTF. CDR3 nucleotides: TGCGCCAGCAGCCAAGAGGTCAGCTATGGCTACACCTTC.

This clonotype has at least ten counts. The chain employs TRBV19 and TRBJ2-7, with 10 bases matching TRBD1. The V gene's germline CDR1 is LNHDA and CDR2 SQIVND (reference sequence). With V trimmed by 7 bases and J by 6 bases, 6 bases remained unmatched. The CDR3 sequence is 13 residues long. The CDR3 protein is CASNPGQGSEQYF. The CDR3, as DNA: TGTGCCAGTAATCCGGGACAGGGGTCCGAGCAGTACTTC.

A few counts support this clonotype. The V gene is TRBV7-2, the J gene TRBJ1-1; 7 bases agree with TRBD1. The CDR3 has 19 amino acids. Germline CDR1 reads SGHTA; CDR2 reads FQGNSA. Trimming cost V 7 bases and J 0 bases; bases outside gene matches: 20. The CDR3 spells CASTQAQPKTGSMNTEAFF. CDR3 in DNA: TGTGCCAGCACCCAGGCCCAGCCCAAGACAGGGAGCATGAACACTGAAGCTTTCTTT.

This clonotype came up many times. This chain links TRBV19 with TRBJ2-1, with 8 bases matching TRBD2. This CDR3 spans 16 amino acids. With V trimmed by 6 bases and J by 4 bases, 11 bases remained unmatched. CDR1 is LNHDA and CDR2 is SQIVND in the germline V gene (reference sequence). Here the CDR3 reads CASSLPLQRGYNEQFF. CDR3 in DNA: TGTGCCAGTAGCCTACCGCTCCAGCGGGGGTACAATGAGCAGTTCTTC.

There are many counts of this clonotype. The genes are TRBV6-2 or TRBV6-3 and TRBJ2-7; possibly TRBD1 for D (6 bases). Germline CDR1 and CDR2: MNHEY and SVGEGT. V was trimmed by 5 bases and J by 3 bases, leaving 11 bases between them. This CDR3 spans 13 amino acids. CDR3 sequence (DNA): TGTGCCAGCAGTACCCTGGACAGCTACGAGCAGTACTTC. Amino acids: CASSTLDSYEQYF.

This clonotype was observed a handful of times. CDR3 in DNA: TGTGCCAGCAGCGCCCCGACAGTTCCCTACGAGCAGTACTTC. It codes for CASSAPTVPYEQYF. The chain has TRBV25-1 and TRBJ2-7, with a possible D match to TRBD1 (5 bases). V was shortened by 6 bases and J by 2 bases, with 14 bases between the two germline ends. CDR1 and CDR2 from the germline V gene are MGHDK and SYGVNS. The CDR3 runs to 14 residues.

J is TRBJ2-1 and V is TRBV20-1, with TRBD2 identical over 15 bases. The germline V gene encodes CDR1 DFQATT and CDR2 SNEGSKA (reference sequence). With V trimmed by 5 bases and J by 5 bases, 4 bases remained unmatched. The CDR3 consists of 15 residues. The CDR3 DNA follows: TGCAGTGCTGGGGGGACTAGCGGGGGGAACAATGAGCAGTTCTTC. Its protein is CSAGGTSGGNNEQFF.

This clonotype was detected ten times or more. The gene calls are TRBV5-4 and TRBJ2-4; TRBD1 is a possible D gene (5 bases). CDR1 and CDR2 from the germline V gene are SGHNT and YYREEE (reference sequence). This CDR3 region has 11 residues. Trimming removed 7 bases from V and 10 bases from J, with 12 bases in between. Here the CDR3 DNA reads TGTGCCAGCCAGGGTGGACGGATTCAGTACTTC. Its protein product is CASQGGRIQYF.

This clonotype was recorded at least ten times. The J gene is TRBJ2-1, the V gene TRBV6-1; D is possibly TRBD1 (6 bases). The ends were cut back, 7 bases at V and 7 bases at J, with 17 bases in the middle. The CDR3 extends over 14 amino acids. Germline CDR1 reads MNHNS; CDR2 reads SASEGT. As DNA, the CDR3 is TGTGCCAGCAACCCATTGGGGGCAGGGAATGAGCAGTTCTTC. Translated, it gives CASNPLGAGNEQFF.

To note about this clonotype: It may be a read error: a sequence one base away is much more abundant. V and J are TRBV2 and TRBJ1-2; no clear D. This CDR3 contains 13 residues. The germline gives CDR1 SNHLY, CDR2 FYNNEI. The CDR3 DNA reads TGTGCCAGCAGTGATAACGGGATCTATGGCCACACCTTC. Protein: CASSDNGIYGHTF.

This clonotype was recorded at least ten times. The gene calls are TRBV5-1 and TRBJ2-7; D uncertain. Trimming pared 7 bases from V and 1 base from J, leaving 12 bases between. The CDR3 has 13 residues. Germline-derived CDR1 and CDR2 are SGHRS and YFSETQ. For the CDR3, the DNA is TGCGCCAGCGGGGAAGGGAATTCCTACGAGCAGTACTTC. Its translation: CASGEGNSYEQYF.

The chain employs TRBV4-2 and TRBJ2-7, with D perhaps matching TRBD1 or TRBD2 (5 bases each). CDR3 length equals 15 residues. Trimming took off 2 bases at V and 0 bases at J, with 11 bases between the two ends. Germline V CDR1 and CDR2: LGHNA, YNFKEQ. CDR3 sequence (DNA): TGTGCCAGCAGCCAATATCGGGGCAGCTCCTACGAGCAGTACTTC. Protein product: CASSQYRGSSYEQYF.

For the CDR3, the DNA is TGTGCCACCAGTGACCATCGGACTAGCGGGGAGGACAATGAGCAGTTCTTC. It codes for CATSDHRTSGEDNEQFF. The V and J genes are TRBV24-1 and TRBJ2-1; TRBD2 matches at 12 bases. The J segment lost 5 bases and the V segment lost 4 bases, leaving 8 bases of the junction unmatched. Germline V gene lookup returns CDR1 KGHDR and CDR2 SFDVKD. The CDR3 spans 17 residues.